Sequencing of this TCR beta chain was carried out in a study of blood T cell repertoires in COVID-19. Trimming left V 10 bases short and J 3 bases short, with 13 bases between. There are 13 residues in the CDR3. The germline V gene has CDR1 MDHEN and CDR2 SYDVKM. Method: immunoSEQ multiplex PCR; TCRdb's copy keeps in-frame clones and lacks some. Of roughly 80,000 clones in the sample, 83% were seen once. The chain employs TRBV28 and TRBJ2-1; D perhaps matches TRBD1 (5 bases). This receptor was obtained from an elderly woman with acute or convalescent COVID-19. Specimen: peripheral blood. The CDR3 sequence: CATSADNYNEQFF. The CDR3 DNA sequence: TGTGCCACCTCGGCGGACAACTACAATGAGCAGTTCTTC.